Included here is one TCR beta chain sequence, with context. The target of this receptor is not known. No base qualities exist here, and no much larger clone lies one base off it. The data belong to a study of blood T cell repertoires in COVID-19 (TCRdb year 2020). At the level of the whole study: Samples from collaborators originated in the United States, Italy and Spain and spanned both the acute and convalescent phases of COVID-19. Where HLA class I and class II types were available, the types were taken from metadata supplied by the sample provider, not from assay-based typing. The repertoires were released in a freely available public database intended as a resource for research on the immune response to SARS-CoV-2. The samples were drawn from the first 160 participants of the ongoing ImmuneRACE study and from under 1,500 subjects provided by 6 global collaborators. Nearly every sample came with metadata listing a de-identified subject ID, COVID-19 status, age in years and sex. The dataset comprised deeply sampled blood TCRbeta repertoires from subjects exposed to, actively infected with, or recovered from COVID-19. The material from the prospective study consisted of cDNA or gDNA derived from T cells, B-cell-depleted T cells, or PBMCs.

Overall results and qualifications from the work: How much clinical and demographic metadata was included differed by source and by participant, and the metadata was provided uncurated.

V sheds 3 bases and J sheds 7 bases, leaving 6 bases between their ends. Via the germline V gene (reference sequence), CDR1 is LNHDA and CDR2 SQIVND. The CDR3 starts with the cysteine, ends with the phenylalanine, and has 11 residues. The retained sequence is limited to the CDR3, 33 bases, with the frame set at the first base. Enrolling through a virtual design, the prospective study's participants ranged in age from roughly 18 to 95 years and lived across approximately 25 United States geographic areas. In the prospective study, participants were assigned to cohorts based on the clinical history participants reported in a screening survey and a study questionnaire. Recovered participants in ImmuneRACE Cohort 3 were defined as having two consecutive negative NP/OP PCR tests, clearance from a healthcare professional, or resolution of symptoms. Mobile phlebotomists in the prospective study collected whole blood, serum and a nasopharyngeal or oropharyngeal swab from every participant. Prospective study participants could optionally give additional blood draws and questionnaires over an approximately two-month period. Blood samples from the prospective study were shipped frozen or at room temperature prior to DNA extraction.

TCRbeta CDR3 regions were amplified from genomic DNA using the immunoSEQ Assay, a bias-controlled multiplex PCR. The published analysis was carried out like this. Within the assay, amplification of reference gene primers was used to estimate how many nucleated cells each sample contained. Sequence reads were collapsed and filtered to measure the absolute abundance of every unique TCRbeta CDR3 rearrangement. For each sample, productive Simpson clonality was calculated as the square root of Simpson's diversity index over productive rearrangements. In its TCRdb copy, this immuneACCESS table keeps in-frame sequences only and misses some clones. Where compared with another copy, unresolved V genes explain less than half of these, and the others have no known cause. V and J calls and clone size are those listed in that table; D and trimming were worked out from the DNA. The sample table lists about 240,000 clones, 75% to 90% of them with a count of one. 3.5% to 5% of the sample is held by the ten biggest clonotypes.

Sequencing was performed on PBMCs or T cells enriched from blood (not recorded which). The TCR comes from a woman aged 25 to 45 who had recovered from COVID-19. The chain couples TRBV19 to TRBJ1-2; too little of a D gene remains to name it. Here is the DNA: TGTGCCAGTAGTATCCACAGTGGCTACACCTTC. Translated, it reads CASSIHSGYTF.